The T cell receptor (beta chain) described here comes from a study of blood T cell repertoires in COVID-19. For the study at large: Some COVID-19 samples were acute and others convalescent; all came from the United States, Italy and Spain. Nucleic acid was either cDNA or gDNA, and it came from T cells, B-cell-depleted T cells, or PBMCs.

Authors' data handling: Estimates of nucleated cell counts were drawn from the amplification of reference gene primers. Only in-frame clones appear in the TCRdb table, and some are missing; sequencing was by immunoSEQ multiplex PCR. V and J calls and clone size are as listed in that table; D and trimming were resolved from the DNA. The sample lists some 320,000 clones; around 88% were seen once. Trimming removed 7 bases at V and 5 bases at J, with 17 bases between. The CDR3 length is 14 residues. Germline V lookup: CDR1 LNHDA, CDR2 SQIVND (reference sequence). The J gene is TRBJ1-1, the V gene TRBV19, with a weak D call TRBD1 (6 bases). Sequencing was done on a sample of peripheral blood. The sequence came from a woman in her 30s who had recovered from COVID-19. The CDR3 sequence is CASTIGQTGTEAFF. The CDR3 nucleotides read TGTGCCAGTACCATCGGACAGACGGGAACTGAAGCTTTCTTT.